Shown below are 20 T cell receptor beta chains from a single sample sequenced in a study of shared clonotypes between healthy human individuals. Naive CD8 cells lacked CD45RO and underwent positive selection for CCR7, leaving out terminally differentiated effector memory CD45RA+ cells. Here immunoSEQ multiplex PCR was the method, and the copy in TCRdb shows in-frame clones only, minus some. The table has about 2 million clones, about 95% seen once; the top ten hold less than 1.5%. The source material was naive CD8+ T cells sorted from blood. These receptor sequences come from a man younger than 35 in good health.

In its sample, this clone was seen once. The chain is built from TRBV16 and TRBJ2-7; 8 nucleotides align to TRBD2. CDR1 and CDR2 (germline): KGHSY, FQNENV. The CDR3 is 14 residues long. Losses at the gene ends were 4 bases for V and 4 bases for J; bases not matched to a gene: 6. CDR3: CASSLPGGDYEQYF. In nucleotides, the CDR3 is TGTGCCAGCAGCCTCCCCGGGGGGGATTACGAGCAGTACTTC.

The rearrangement joins TRBV2 to TRBJ1-1; D call uncertain. The CDR3 extends over 12 amino acids. In germline, CDR1 is SNHLY, CDR2 FYNNEI. Trimming took off 8 bases at V and 1 base at J, with 8 bases between the two ends. CDR3 region: CASGVWNTEAFF. DNA of the CDR3: TGTGCCAGCGGGGTTTGGAACACTGAAGCTTTCTTT.

This chain joins TRBV11-2 and TRBJ1-2, with no clear D. CDR1 and CDR2 from the germline V gene are SGHAT and FQNNGV. With 0 bases removed from V and 4 bases from J, the gap between germline ends came to 6 bases. The CDR3 runs 13 residues. The CDR3 DNA reads as TGTGCCAGCAGCTTAGATGCCGTCTATGGCTACACCTTC. Amino acids: CASSLDAVYGYTF.

Worth noting for this clone: Other DNA sequences of this sample code for an identical CDR3. The chain recombines TRBV5-4 with TRBJ2-7, with TRBD1 as a possible D gene (5 bases). The germline V gene encodes CDR1 SGHNT and CDR2 YYREEE (reference sequence). The CDR3 covers 14 residues. V gave up 0 bases and J gave up 4 bases, with 11 bases separating them. The DNA for the CDR3 is TGTGCCAGCAGCTTGGGCCAGGGTGATTACGAGCAGTACTTC. This codes for CASSLGQGDYEQYF.

The chain recombines TRBV27 with TRBJ2-7; 11 nucleotides align to TRBD2. The germline V gene has CDR1 MNHEY and CDR2 SMNVEV (reference sequence). Germline trimming cut 5 bases from V and 0 bases from J; bases unmatched to any gene: 6. This CDR3 has 16 residues. CDR3: CASSTIGTSGSYEQYF. In DNA form, the CDR3 reads TGTGCCAGCAGTACGATCGGGACTAGCGGCTCCTACGAGCAGTACTTC.

The genes are TRBV7-9 and TRBJ1-6; D is unresolved. Germline CDR1 SEHNR, CDR2 FQNEAQ (reference sequence). The CDR3 sequence is 17 residues long. Between the trimmed V and J ends, which lost 1 base and 0 bases, there was a span of 10 bases. CDR3 region: CASSLDWSSSYNSPLHF. The CDR3 region has the DNA TGTGCCAGCAGCTTAGATTGGAGCAGCTCCTATAATTCACCCCTCCACTTT.

The rearrangement links TRBV5-8 to TRBJ2-3; D gene ambiguous. The CDR3 spans 15 residues. Deletions cut 7 bases from V and 4 bases from J, with 19 bases between. CDR1 is SGHTS and CDR2 is YDEGEE in the germline V gene. CDR3 in amino acids: CASPRGYSIADTQYF. The CDR3 DNA follows: TGTGCCAGCCCAAGAGGTTACTCTATTGCAGATACGCAGTATTTT. Combining the CDR3 with reference TRBV5-8 and TRBJ2-3 gives the whole variable domain EAGVTQSPTHLIKTRGQQATLRCSPISGHTSVYWYQQALGLGLQFLLWYDEGEERNRGNFPPRFSGRQFPNYSSELNVNALELEDSALYLCASPRGYSIADTQYFGPGTRLTVL.

The chain is built from TRBV29-1 and TRBJ2-1, with 7 positions matching TRBD1. V lost 3 bases to trimming and J lost 7 bases; unmatched junction nucleotides: 9. The CDR3 contains 14 residues. Germline CDR1 SQVTM, CDR2 ANQGSEA. CDR3 sequence (DNA): TGCAGCGTTGACGGTGCGACAGGGAAGAATGAGCAGTTCTTC. Amino acids: CSVDGATGKNEQFF.

V and J are TRBV4-1 and TRBJ2-5; D possibly corresponds to TRBD2 (5 bases). Germline V gene lookup returns CDR1 MGHRA and CDR2 YSYEKL. The length of the CDR3 is 16 residues. The ends were cut back, 0 bases at V and 5 bases at J, with 16 bases in the middle. CDR3 sequence reads: CASSQELVPVLETQYF. In DNA, the CDR3 is TGCGCCAGCAGCCAAGAACTAGTACCCGTGTTGGAGACCCAGTACTTC.

This chain uses TRBV27 with TRBJ1-1; D is ambiguous. CDR1 and CDR2 from the germline V gene are MNHEY and SMNVEV (reference sequence). V gave up 3 bases and J gave up 7 bases, with 15 bases separating them. This CDR3 spans 14 amino acids. The CDR3 nucleotides read TGTGCCAGCAGTTTGAACGTAAAGGGTTATGAAGCTTTCTTT. Translated: CASSLNVKGYEAFF.

The chain links TRBV9 to TRBJ2-7; a weak D match, TRBD2 (6 bases). Trimming pared 4 bases from V and 5 bases from J, leaving 16 bases between. There are 14 residues in the CDR3. Germline loops: CDR1 SGDLS, CDR2 YYNGEE. The chain's CDR3 is CASSLGGRGDEQYF. The CDR3 DNA is TGTGCCAGCAGCCTAGGAGGGAGAGGCGACGAGCAGTACTTC.

This clone was observed a single time. CDR3 in amino acids: CASRGSQGTQGYTF. Here the CDR3 DNA reads TGTGCCAGCAGAGGTTCACAGGGCACTCAGGGCTACACCTTC. The chain uses TRBV27 and TRBJ1-2; maybe TRBD1 (6 bases). Trimming cost V 6 bases and J 8 bases, with 19 bases left between them. In germline, CDR1 is MNHEY, CDR2 SMNVEV (reference sequence). CDR3 length: 14 residues.

This clone occurred once. The chain has TRBV6-1 and TRBJ2-5, with D maybe TRBD2 (5 bases). V was shortened by 0 bases and J by 3 bases, with 17 bases between the two germline ends. Germline lookup yields CDR1 MNHNS and CDR2 SASEGT. The CDR3 contains 17 residues. DNA of the CDR3: TGTGCCAGCAGTGAAGCGGAACTAGTCCCCTCCAAAGAGACCCAGTACTTC. This codes for CASSEAELVPSKETQYF.

Written as DNA, the CDR3 is TGTGCCAGCAGGTTAGCGGGGAGCTCCTACGAGCAGTACTTC. Encoded protein: CASRLAGSSYEQYF. The genes are TRBV5-6 and TRBJ2-7, with TRBD2 identical over 8 bases. There are 14 residues in the CDR3. V dropped 5 bases and J dropped 0; count of bases not matched to a gene: 4. The germline CDR1 and CDR2 sequences are SGHDT and YYEEEE.

The chain links TRBV6-1 to TRBJ2-7; D gene ambiguous. Per the germline V gene, CDR1 is MNHNS and CDR2 is SASEGT. Trimming shortened V by 7 bases and J by 0 bases, and 10 bases separated the two germline ends. This CDR3 comprises 13 residues. The CDR3 spells CASMDANSYEQYF. CDR3 DNA sequence: TGTGCCAGCATGGACGCAAACTCCTACGAGCAGTACTTC.

Regarding this clone: Additional DNA sequences in this sample encode the identical CDR3. The chain links TRBV4-1 to TRBJ1-2, with D perhaps TRBD1 (6 bases). This CDR3 has 14 amino acids. Germline V gene sequence: CDR1 MGHRA, CDR2 YSYEKL. The V end was cut by 0 bases, the J end by 2 bases, with 7 bases between. The CDR3 protein is CASSQETGNYGYTF. The CDR3 nucleotides read TGCGCCAGCAGCCAAGAAACAGGGAACTATGGCTACACCTTC.

The chain has TRBV6-1 and TRBJ2-7; D remains unclear. With 4 bases removed from V and 6 bases from J, the gap between germline ends came to 7 bases. The CDR3 loop spans 11 amino acids. The germline V gene has CDR1 MNHNS and CDR2 SASEGT. This CDR3 reads CASSAPLEQYF. The DNA for the CDR3 is TGTGCCAGCAGTGCCCCCCTCGAGCAGTACTTC.

V usage is TRBV19 and J usage is TRBJ1-6, with D maybe TRBD1 (5 bases). This CDR3 is built from 18 residues. Germline V lookup: CDR1 LNHDA, CDR2 SQIVND (reference sequence). The V gene lost 6 bases and the J gene lost 4 bases, with 22 bases spanning the gap. The CDR3 protein is CASSGGDLTWAYNSPLHF. The CDR3 bases are TGTGCCAGTAGCGGGGGAGACTTAACGTGGGCGTATAATTCACCCCTCCACTTT. Using reference TRBV19 and TRBJ1-6 for the parts outside the CDR3, the full variable domain is DGGITQSPKYLFRKEGQNVTLSCEQNLNHDAMYWYRQDPGQGLRLIYYSQIVNDFQKGDIAEGYSVSREKKESFPLTVTSAQKNPTAFYLCASSGGDLTWAYNSPLHFGNGTRLTVT.

V usage is TRBV27 and J usage is TRBJ1-2, with 7 bases matching TRBD1. This CDR3 has 13 residues. CDR1 and CDR2 (germline): MNHEY, SMNVEV (reference sequence). Trimming at V came to 2 bases and at J to 7 bases, leaving 4 bases not matched to a gene. CDR3 loop: CASSLQGVGGYTF. CDR3 bases: TGTGCCAGCAGTTTACAGGGGGTGGGTGGCTACACCTTC.

This chain links TRBV5-6 with TRBJ2-2; D may be TRBD1 (6 bases). CDR1 SGHDT and CDR2 YYEEEE come from the germline V gene. CDR3 length: 12 amino acids. V lost 4 bases to trimming and J lost 7 bases, with 8 bases between them. CDR3 DNA sequence: TGTGCCAGCAGCAAGGGGGTCGGGGAGCTGTTTTTT. Amino acids: CASSKGVGELFF.